This TCR beta chain was profiled in a study of OX40 agonist ivuxolimab in advanced cancers. Findings and caveats of the study: CD4+ T cells averaged fewer expanded clones than CD8+ T cells. Among the lowest peripheral clonal expansion occurred in 0.1-3.0 mg/kg partial responders.

Losses at the gene ends were 5 bases for V and 4 bases for J; bases not matched to a gene: 3. CDR1 is SGHNT and CDR2 is YENEEA in the germline V gene. CDR3 length: 13 residues. Concerning this clone itself: As yet, its antigen is unknown.

Assay: immunoSEQ multiplex PCR; the TCRdb copy retains only in-frame clones and omits some. The table has roughly 56,000 clones, over 75% seen once. Sequenced material: CD4+ or CD8+ T cells sorted from blood, taken in a trial of the OX40 agonist ivuxolimab. The TCR originated in an adult with an advanced solid tumor such as melanoma, head and neck, liver or kidney cancer. The rearrangement joins TRBV11-3 to TRBJ1-2; 8 bases match TRBD1. This CDR3 reads CASSDRGFYGYTF. CDR3 nucleotide sequence: TGTGCCAGCAGCGACAGGGGTTTCTATGGCTACACCTTC.